This TCR beta chain derives from a study of human T cells and chemical hapten exposure. The CDR3 loop spans 16 amino acids. Trimming took 8 bases from V and 1 from J, leaving 21 bases between them. The germline gives CDR1 MNHEY, CDR2 SVGAGI. This clonotype was picked up a small number of times. Time point indicated: patch test 2, 6 weeks after DPC sensitization. Treatment described: therapeutic diphenylcyclopropenone sensitization with weekly scalp DPC. TCRdb re-called the RACE reads with MiXCR, one entry per CDR3 protein. The sample holds about 85,000 distinct CDR3 sequences, under 14% seen once. This chain connects TRBV6-5 to TRBJ2-7; a possible D gene is TRBD2 (5 bases). The sequence was collected from a man younger than 35 with alopecia areata. Some clones in this sample may be carry-over from other donors' samples. Sequencing used whole blood, obtained in connection with sensitization to the hapten diphenylcyclopropenone (DPC). In nucleotides, the CDR3 is TGTGCCAGCTCCCAGTTCCGGACTTTGGGTTCCTACGAGCAGTACTTC. This encodes CASSQFRTLGSYEQYF.